Below, one T cell receptor (beta chain) is given with its context. Its antigen is unknown. Sequencing was performed with immunoSEQ multiplex PCR; in TCRdb, only in-frame clones are kept and a portion is missing. The sample holds around 6,200 clones, around two thirds seen once. This CDR3 contains 11 residues. V was cut by 5 bases and J by 6 bases, with 10 bases left in between. Germline CDR1 is DFQATT and CDR2 is SNEGSKA (reference sequence). This record comes from a study of intratumoral heterogeneity in liver cancer. The study's findings and limits: Overall T cell clonality did not differ significantly between tumor regions in either sequenced patient. A noted limitation was under-sampling of tumor-infiltrating lymphocytes.

Each tumour sample represents a distinct, spatially separated region of the hepatocellular carcinoma nodule. The specimen was tumor tissue, collected before any cancer treatment. This sequence was found in a woman in her seventies with hepatocellular carcinoma. The chain is built from TRBV20-1 and TRBJ1-1; D is uncertain. CDR3 in DNA: TGCAGTGCTGGTATCCAGGCTGAAGCTTTCTTT. This encodes CSAGIQAEAFF.